The text below deals with one TCR beta chain. Generated by immunoSEQ multiplex PCR, the TCRdb table keeps only in-frame clones and is missing some. In the table there are 100,000 or so clones, less than 96% of which are singletons. This sample stems from a study of technical replicates of blood from a handful of donors. The CDR3 is 14 residues long. Germline values: CDR1 SEHNR, CDR2 FQNEAQ (reference sequence). Trimming shortened V by 0 bases and J by 7 bases, and 12 bases separated the two germline ends. The V and J genes are TRBV7-9 and TRBJ1-1; D perhaps matches TRBD1 (5 bases). This TCR was sampled from a human donor in good health. The sample was T cells isolated from PBMCs. The CDR3, as DNA: TGTGCCAGCAGCTTAGCGCGTCAGGGACTTGAAGCTTTCTTT. This translates into CASSLARQGLEAFF.